These T cell receptor beta chains were read from a single sample in a study of T-cell memory formation after mild COVID-19. TCRdb re-analysed the 5' RACE reads in MiXCR, keeping a single row per CDR3 protein. This table has 250,000 to 350,000 distinct CDR3 sequences, about a sixth appearing once. Sequenced: PBMCs or a T cell subset sorted from them (not recorded which). These receptors were taken from a man aged 18 to 29 who had mild COVID-19 (a few samples of this study predate the infection). Cell type and time point are not known. CDR3s include the opening cysteine and the closing phenylalanine or tryptophan. D genes are given only for firm matches. Size is stated for part of the rows, as once, few or many counts, or as a class when the clone is expanded.

j_gene | abundance | v_gene | d_gene | CDR3nt | CDR3aa
TRBJ2-3 | - | TRBV12-3/TRBV12-4 | - | TGTGCCAGCAGCCTAGTCGGCAGGGTTTTGGATTTT | CASSLVGRVLDF
TRBJ2-5 | - | TRBV7-6 | - | TGTGCCAGCAGCGTTGGACTGGGAGCGACCCAGTACTTC | CASSVGLGATQYF
TRBJ2-5 | few | TRBV5-1 | TRBD2 | TGCGCCAGCAGCTTGGAGGGGACTAGCGGGGTAGAGACCCAGTACTTC | CASSLEGTSGVETQYF
TRBJ2-7 | - | TRBV27 | TRBD2 | TGTGCCAGCAGTTATGGCGGGGGGACCTACGAGCAGTACTTC | CASSYGGGTYEQYF
TRBJ2-5 | - | TRBV5-6 | TRBD1 | TGTGCCAGCAGCTTATGGACAGGGTTTCAAGAGACCCAGTACTTC | CASSLWTGFQETQYF
TRBJ2-2 | - | TRBV2 | - | TGTGCCAGCAGGGGGAGCCGGGACACCGGGGAGCTGTTTTTT | CASRGSRDTGELFF
TRBJ2-5 | few | TRBV7-2 | TRBD2 | TGTGCCAGCAGCTGGGGTCCGGGACTAGCGGGGATGGGAGAGACCCAGTACTTC | CASSWGPGLAGMGETQYF
TRBJ2-1 | few | TRBV4-3 | - | TGCGCCAGCAGCCAAGAAGGGGGCGGGGAGGAGCAGTTCTTC | CASSQEGGGEEQFF
TRBJ2-1 | few | TRBV5-5 | - | TGTGCCAGCATCCGTTGGGGGGACAATGAGCAGTTCTTC | CASIRWGDNEQFF
TRBJ2-2 | few | TRBV5-6 | - | TGTGCCAGCAGCCCGGACAGTCGGAACACCGGGGAGCTGTTTTTT | CASSPDSRNTGELFF
TRBJ2-1 | many | TRBV5-1 | TRBD2 | TGCGCCAGCAGCTCCGGACTAGCGGGGGCCAATGAGCAGTTCTTC | CASSSGLAGANEQFF
TRBJ1-2 | few | TRBV4-3 | - | TGCGCCAGCAGCCGCAGATTGGTGGGGAGCTACACCTTC | CASSRRLVGSYTF
TRBJ2-7 | - | TRBV13 | - | TGTGCCAGCAGCTACCGGTCCTTCTCGGGGGAGCAGTACTTC | CASSYRSFSGEQYF
TRBJ1-2 | - | TRBV4-1 | - | TGCGCCAGCAGCCAAGGGGATCTGAGGGGGGAAGGTTACTATGGCTACACCTTC | CASSQGDLRGEGYYGYTF
TRBJ1-4 | few | TRBV4-3 | TRBD1 | TGCGCCAGCAGCCAAGATTCGGTCAGGGGGCGAAGAACGGTTAATGAAAAACTGTTTTTT | CASSQDSVRGRRTVNEKLFF
TRBJ1-2 | few | TRBV5-5 | - | TGTGCCAGCCTTCCTTTAGGGGACTATGGCTACACCTTC | CASLPLGDYGYTF
TRBJ2-1 | few | TRBV27 | - | TGTGCCAGCAGTTGGGGGACCAGCTCCTACAATGAGCAGTTCTTC | CASSWGTSSYNEQFF
TRBJ1-2 | few | TRBV7-9 | - | TGTGCCAGCAGCTTTGGTGACGATTTTTATGGCTACACCTTC | CASSFGDDFYGYTF
TRBJ1-2 | - | TRBV6-1 | - | TGTGCCAGCAGAAAGGAGGGCTTTGGAGGCTACACCTTC | CASRKEGFGGYTF
TRBJ1-5 | - | TRBV5-5 | - | TGTGCCAGCAGCTTCTCCGGGGTTGGCAATCAGCCCCAGCATTTT | CASSFSGVGNQPQHF
TRBJ2-3 | few | TRBV5-1 | TRBD2 | TGCGCCAGCAGCGTTTCTAGCGGGGGGGCAATAGATACGCAGTATTTT | CASSVSSGGAIDTQYF
TRBJ2-5 | - | TRBV7-3 | TRBD1 | TGTGCCAGCAGCCCAACGACAGGGGCCGAGACCCAGTACTTC | CASSPTTGAETQYF
TRBJ2-5 | few | TRBV18 | - | TGTGCCAGCTCACCTCAGGGGGGAAAAGAGACCCAGTACTTC | CASSPQGGKETQYF
TRBJ2-7 | few | TRBV7-2 | TRBD2 | TGTGCCAGCAGCCGTAGCGGGGTAGACGGCCGAGCCGAGCAGTACTTC | CASSRSGVDGRAEQYF
TRBJ1-6 | few | TRBV6-5 | - | TGTGCCAGCAGTTACGATCCGCTCGTATCTAATTCACCCCTCCACTTT | CASSYDPLVSNSPLHF
TRBJ2-1 | many | TRBV19 | TRBD2 | TGTGCCAGTAGTATCGGACTAGCAGCTTACAATGAGCAGTTCTTC | CASSIGLAAYNEQFF
TRBJ1-6 | - | TRBV7-9 | - | TGTGCCAGCAGCCGGAGCAGCAGGGTCGGTTCACCCCTCCACTTT | CASSRSSRVGSPLHF
TRBJ2-1 | many | TRBV12-3/TRBV12-4 | TRBD2 | TGTGCCAGCAGTCTTAGCGGGGGGTCCTACAATGAGCAGTTCTTC | CASSLSGGSYNEQFF
TRBJ2-7 | - | TRBV7-2 | - | TGTGCCAGCAGCTCAACAGGGCCCAAGCAGTACTTC | CASSSTGPKQYF
TRBJ1-5 | - | TRBV19 | - | TGTGCCAGTAGTACCATGTGGGATCAGCCCCAGCATTTT | CASSTMWDQPQHF
TRBJ2-5 | - | TRBV10-2 | TRBD2 | TGCGCCAGCAGGGGGTTACTAGCGGTCCAAGAGACCCAGTACTTC | CASRGLLAVQETQYF
TRBJ2-7 | many | TRBV11-2 | - | TGTGCCAGCAGCTTAGGTCAAGACTACGAGCAGTACTTC | CASSLGQDYEQYF
TRBJ1-2 | few | TRBV5-1 | TRBD1 | TGCGCCAGCAGCTACCGGACAGGGATCATCTACGGCTACACCTTC | CASSYRTGIIYGYTF
TRBJ2-3 | - | TRBV5-1 | - | TGCGCCAGCAGCGTCCCTAGGGTCGGCACAGATACGCAGTATTTT | CASSVPRVGTDTQYF
TRBJ1-1 | many | TRBV30 | - | TGTGCCTGGTCCGAGGACCCCCAGAGGTACACTGAAGCTTTCTTT | CAWSEDPQRYTEAFF
TRBJ2-5 | few | TRBV20-1 | - | TGCAGTGCGCGCCACCCCGGCACCTCGTTCCCGGAGACCCAGTACTTC | CSARHPGTSFPETQYF
TRBJ2-5 | - | TRBV6-2/TRBV6-3 | - | TGTGCCAGCACCTTGCCCCTGGTGGAGACCCAGTACTTC | CASTLPLVETQYF
TRBJ1-1 | - | TRBV29-1 | TRBD1 | TGCAGCGGGGGGACAGGGGGAGGCACTGAAGCTTTCTTT | CSGGTGGGTEAFF
TRBJ2-5 | - | TRBV5-1 | - | TGCGCCAGCAGCCCGGGGGCCAGGGGGCAAGAGACCCAGTACTTC | CASSPGARGQETQYF
TRBJ2-3 | - | TRBV7-2 | - | TGTGCCAGCAGCTCGGGGGCTAGCGGACCGTTCACAGATACGCAGTATTTT | CASSSGASGPFTDTQYF
TRBJ2-5 | few | TRBV7-3 | - | TGTGCCAGCAGCGGGCAAGGGGGGACCCAGTACTTC | CASSGQGGTQYF
TRBJ1-2 | few | TRBV11-2 | TRBD1 | TGTGCCAGCAGCTTAGTGGTCGGACAGGGGCCCAACAACTATGGCTACACCTTC | CASSLVVGQGPNNYGYTF
TRBJ1-2 | - | TRBV6-6 | - | TGTGCCAGCGGGACGGGGGCGCCTGGCTACACCTTC | CASGTGAPGYTF
TRBJ1-5 | - | TRBV5-1 | - | TGCGCCAGCAGCCAGGACGGACGAATGGATCAGCCCCAGCATTTT | CASSQDGRMDQPQHF
TRBJ1-1 | - | TRBV11-2 | TRBD1 | TGTGCCAGCAGCTTAACGCAGGGGGGCTCTAGGGCTCCTGCTTTCTTT | CASSLTQGGSRAPAFF
TRBJ2-5 | - | TRBV7-9 | TRBD2 | TGTGCCAGCAGCTGGTTGGGGGGGGAGACCCAGTACTTC | CASSWLGGETQYF
TRBJ1-5 | - | TRBV10-2 | TRBD1 | TGCGCCAGCAGTGGACAGGGCCCTTATAGCAATCAGCCCCAGCATTTT | CASSGQGPYSNQPQHF